These 30 T cell receptor beta chains originate from one sample sequenced in a study of blood T cell repertoires in COVID-19. TCRdb's copy holds only in-frame clones and misses some; the assay was immunoSEQ multiplex PCR. The table records around 260,000 clones, approximately 90% of them present only once. The sample comprised peripheral blood. These receptors were collected from a man between 18 and 35 years old with active or convalescent COVID-19.

The chain is built from TRBV7-9 and TRBJ1-2; the match to TRBD1 covers 7 bases. The V gene's germline CDR1 is SEHNR and CDR2 FQNEAQ (reference sequence). This CDR3 has 12 amino acids. With V trimmed by 5 bases and J by 6 bases, 3 bases remained unmatched. The CDR3 is CASSRDRNGYTF. The CDR3, as DNA: TGTGCCAGCAGCCGGGACAGAAATGGCTACACCTTC.

The chain links TRBV13 to TRBJ1-1; the D gene is possibly TRBD1 (6 bases). V was shortened by 5 bases and J by 5 bases, with 12 bases between the two germline ends. There are 13 residues in the CDR3. CDR1 PRHDT and CDR2 FYEKMQ come from the germline V gene (reference sequence). Here the CDR3 reads CASSPGTGTEAFF. In nucleotides, the CDR3 is TGTGCCAGCAGCCCGGGAACAGGGACTGAAGCTTTCTTT.

J is TRBJ2-7 and V is TRBV11-3; a weak D match, TRBD2 (6 bases). The ends were cut back, 6 bases at V and 2 bases at J, with 14 bases in the middle. Germline CDR1 reads SGHNT; CDR2 reads YENEEA. The CDR3 is 14 residues long. Written as DNA, the CDR3 is TGTGCCAGCAGGCCTGGGGGGAGCCCCTACGAGCAGTACTTC. It encodes CASRPGGSPYEQYF. Full variable domain (outside the CDR3, taken from reference TRBV11-3 and TRBJ2-7): EAGVVQSPRYKIIEKKQPVAFWCNPISGHNTLYWYLQNLGQGPELLIRYENEEAVDDSQLPKDRFSAERLKGVDSTLKIQPAELGDSAVYLCASRPGGSPYEQYFGPGTRLTVT.

The rearrangement joins TRBV24-1 to TRBJ2-3; D is undetermined. Trimming shortened V by 4 bases and J by 8 bases, and 12 bases separated the two germline ends. The CDR3 extends over 13 amino acids. Germline loops: CDR1 KGHDR, CDR2 SFDVKD. CDR3 nucleotide sequence: TGTGCCACCAGTGAATCTTACTTTGCTACGCAGTATTTT. Its translation is CATSESYFATQYF.

The J gene is TRBJ1-4, the V gene TRBV3-1 (or the pseudogene TRBV3-2); 7 nucleotides agree with TRBD1. V was clipped by 5 bases and J by 5 bases; unmatched bases: 8. Germline V gives CDR1 LGHDT, CDR2 YNNKEL (reference sequence). The CDR3 contains 15 residues. The CDR3 DNA follows: TGTGCCAGCAGCGACCCGACAGGGTCAAATGAAAAACTGTTTTTT. This codes for CASSDPTGSNEKLFF.

The chain recombines TRBV11-3 with TRBJ2-5; TRBD2 matches at 13 bases. Germline-derived CDR1 and CDR2 are SGHNT and YENEEA. This CDR3 contains 14 residues. The junction had 4 bases not matched to a gene; V was cut back by 7 bases and J by 5 bases. DNA for the CDR3: TGTGCCAGCACGGGACTAGCGGGACCTGAGACCCAGTACTTC. Residues: CASTGLAGPETQYF.

The gene calls are TRBV14 and TRBJ1-4, with D hard to call. Deletions cut 6 bases from V and 7 bases from J, with 15 bases between. Germline assignment: CDR1 SGHDN and CDR2 FVKESK. The CDR3 has 14 amino acids. The CDR3 sequence: CASRAGSPFEKLFF. CDR3 bases: TGTGCCAGCAGAGCCGGGAGCCCTTTTGAAAAACTGTTTTTT.

V and J are TRBV5-1 and TRBJ2-3; maybe TRBD2 (6 bases). Trimming cost V 3 bases and J 0 bases, with 11 bases left between them. CDR3 length equals 15 residues. CDR1 is SGHRS, CDR2 YFSETQ, per germline. CDR3 DNA sequence: TGCGCCAGCAGCTCAACCGGGACTAGCACAGATACGCAGTATTTT. Translation gives CASSSTGTSTDTQYF.

The chain is built from TRBV4-1 and TRBJ2-7; 12 bases fit TRBD2. The CDR3 length is 16 residues. Germline values: CDR1 MGHRA, CDR2 YSYEKL. The ends lost 3 bases at V and 4 bases at J; junction bases unmatched: 7. CDR3 nucleotide sequence: TGCGCCAGCAGCCACACCCTAGCGGGAGGGGGGTACGAGCAGTACTTC. This translates into CASSHTLAGGGYEQYF.

The chain couples TRBV28 to TRBJ1-5, with TRBD1 matching over 7 bases. This CDR3 region has 15 residues. In germline, CDR1 is MDHEN, CDR2 SYDVKM. The trim removed 6 bases at V and 7 bases at J, leaving 12 bases unmatched. The CDR3 DNA reads as TGTGCCAGCAGAGCGTCGAGCCAGGGGGAGCAGCCCCAGCATTTT. Amino acid sequence: CASRASSQGEQPQHF.

The gene calls are TRBV5-1 and TRBJ2-1, with D uncertain. Between the trimmed V and J ends, which lost 7 bases and 7 bases, there was a span of 9 bases. CDR1 SGHRS and CDR2 YFSETQ come from the germline V gene. The CDR3 has 11 amino acids. CDR3 region: CASREQNEQFF. For the CDR3, the DNA is TGCGCCAGCCGAGAACAGAATGAGCAGTTCTTC.

V is TRBV9 and J is TRBJ1-2; 9 nucleotides agree with TRBD1. CDR3 size: 16 residues. Trimming removed 0 bases from V and 2 bases from J; junction bases left unmatched: 5. The germline V gene has CDR1 SGDLS and CDR2 YYNGEE. The CDR3 region is CASSVGAGTGNYGYTF. In DNA, the CDR3 is TGTGCCAGCAGCGTAGGCGCCGGGACAGGGAACTATGGCTACACCTTC.

This clone has a handful of counts. The V call is TRBV24-1, the J call TRBJ2-5; tentatively, D is TRBD2 (5 bases). Germline-derived CDR1 and CDR2 are KGHDR and SFDVKD. The V end was cut by 4 bases, the J end by 7 bases, with 18 bases between. This CDR3 region has 15 residues. The CDR3 bases are TGTGCCACCAGTGACCCAGCGGAGGCCTTCGGGACCCAGTACTTC. This gives the protein CATSDPAEAFGTQYF.

The chain has TRBV4-1 and TRBJ2-7; 10 bases match TRBD1. The CDR3 contains 15 residues. Germline lookup yields CDR1 MGHRA and CDR2 YSYEKL. The V segment lost 3 bases and the J segment 6 bases; nucleotides outside the gene matches: 8. The DNA for the CDR3 is TGCGCCAGCAGCCACACCGGGACAGGGGACGGCGAGCAGTACTTC. Residues: CASSHTGTGDGEQYF.

V and J are TRBV10-3 and TRBJ1-1; 7 bases fit TRBD1. Losses at the gene ends were 6 bases for V and 3 bases for J; bases not matched to a gene: 10. Germline CDR1 reads ENHRY; CDR2 reads SYGVKD. The CDR3 totals 15 residues. The CDR3 coding sequence is TGTGCCATCAGAACAGGGGTTGGAATGGACACTGAAGCTTTCTTT. Its protein product is CAIRTGVGMDTEAFF.

The chain employs TRBV5-1 and TRBJ2-1; 8 bases are shared with TRBD1. Germline CDR1 reads SGHRS; CDR2 reads YFSETQ. The CDR3 has 15 amino acids. V shed 1 base, J shed 7 bases, and the junction held 7 bases outside the gene matches. CDR3 region: CASSLIQGDVNEQFF. The CDR3 bases are TGCGCCAGCAGCTTGATACAGGGGGATGTGAATGAGCAGTTCTTC.

The chain uses TRBV5-4 and TRBJ2-1; TRBD2 aligns across 9 bases. The germline V gene has CDR1 SGHNT and CDR2 YYREEE (reference sequence). Trimming removed 6 bases from V and 8 bases from J; junction bases left unmatched: 15. This CDR3 has 16 residues. The CDR3 DNA sequence: TGTGCCAGCACCCGTGGGCTAGCGGGAACAGGGGATGAGCAGTTCTTC. Residues: CASTRGLAGTGDEQFF.

The chain combines TRBV13 with TRBJ1-3; 9 bases map to TRBD1. J was trimmed by 5 bases and V by 5 bases; bases with no gene match: 7. Germline V gives CDR1 PRHDT, CDR2 FYEKMQ (reference sequence). This CDR3 contains 15 residues. Here the CDR3 DNA reads TGTGCCAGCAGCCCCTCGGACAGGGGTAGAAACACCATATATTTT. This codes for CASSPSDRGRNTIYF.

This chain uses TRBV7-9 with TRBJ1-4; the D gene is possibly TRBD1 (5 bases). Trimming took 11 bases from V and 8 from J, leaving 18 bases between them. This CDR3 spans 13 amino acids. The germline CDR1 and CDR2 sequences are SEHNR and FQNEAQ (reference sequence). In nucleotides, the CDR3 is TGTGCCTCGGGGGATTCAGTGGTCGAAAAACTGTTTTTT. This translates into CASGDSVVEKLFF.

J is TRBJ1-6 and V is TRBV7-2, with 9 bases lining up with TRBD1. The J segment lost 10 bases and the V segment lost 3 bases, leaving 4 bases of the junction unmatched. The germline V gene has CDR1 SGHTA and CDR2 FQGNSA. This CDR3 contains 14 residues. CDR3 DNA sequence: TGTGCCAGCAGCTTCGGGACAGGGAACTCACCCCTCCACTTT. The encoded protein is CASSFGTGNSPLHF.

The CDR3 region has the DNA TGTGCCAGCAGCCATAGGGGGGGCACCTACAATGAGCAGTTCTTC. Translated, it gives CASSHRGGTYNEQFF. This rearrangement joins TRBV3-1 (or the pseudogene TRBV3-2) to TRBJ2-1, with TRBD2 as a possible D gene (7 bases). V shed 3 bases and J shed 2 bases, with 11 bases lying between them. Germline V CDR1 and CDR2: LGHDT, YNNKEL (reference sequence). CDR3 size: 15 residues.

CDR3 protein: CASSPGLVIGEQYF. The DNA for the CDR3 is TGTGCCAGCAGCCCGGGACTAGTGATCGGTGAGCAGTACTTC. The V call is TRBV7-9, the J call TRBJ2-7; TRBD2 matches 8 bases. V lost 5 bases to trimming and J lost 7 bases; unmatched junction nucleotides: 10. Germline lookup yields CDR1 SEHNR and CDR2 FQNEAQ (reference sequence). The CDR3 consists of 14 residues.

The table lists this clone with a few counts. The chain recombines TRBV6-5 with TRBJ2-7; 7 bases agree with TRBD1. V shed 6 bases, J shed 3 bases, and the junction held 8 bases outside the gene matches. The CDR3 loop spans 14 amino acids. Looked up from germline, CDR1 is MNHEY and CDR2 is SVGAGI. The CDR3 DNA sequence: TGTGCCAGCAGCCCGCCGGGACAGCACTACGAGCAGTACTTC. It encodes CASSPPGQHYEQYF.

The chain couples TRBV6-6 to TRBJ1-5; D gene ambiguous. The CDR3 is 15 amino acids. Germline assignment: CDR1 MNHNY and CDR2 SVGAGI (reference sequence). V was pared by 0 bases and J by 4 bases, with 10 bases between. CDR3 residues: CASSYSAKFNQPQHF. CDR3 nucleotides: TGTGCCAGCAGTTACTCGGCCAAATTTAATCAGCCCCAGCATTTT.

This clone has more than one count but fewer than ten. The chain employs TRBV5-4 and TRBJ1-6, with D tentatively TRBD1 (6 bases). Deletions cut 4 bases from V and 7 bases from J, with 12 bases between. The length of the CDR3 is 14 residues. Germline CDR1 is SGHNT and CDR2 is YYREEE (reference sequence). CDR3 protein: CASSVRQENSPLHF. DNA of the CDR3: TGTGCCAGCAGCGTCCGACAGGAGAATTCACCCCTCCACTTT.

J is TRBJ1-5 and V is TRBV28, with D perhaps TRBD1 (6 bases). CDR1 MDHEN and CDR2 SYDVKM come from the germline V gene. This CDR3 comprises 12 residues. The V end lost 8 bases, the J end lost 6 bases, and 11 bases lay between the germline ends. The CDR3 is CASDTGSQPQHF. CDR3 DNA sequence: TGTGCCAGCGATACAGGGAGTCAGCCCCAGCATTTT.

The rearrangement links TRBV5-5 to TRBJ2-1; 8 bases agree with TRBD1. The J segment lost 6 bases and the V segment lost 1 base, leaving 6 bases of the junction unmatched. CDR1 is SGHKS, CDR2 YYEKEE, per germline (reference sequence). The length of the CDR3 is 15 residues. This CDR3 reads CASSLLWTGPNEQFF. In DNA form, the CDR3 reads TGTGCCAGCAGCTTGTTGTGGACAGGGCCCAATGAGCAGTTCTTC.

This chain joins TRBV5-1 and TRBJ2-3; 7 bases are shared with TRBD2. Per the germline V gene, CDR1 is SGHRS and CDR2 is YFSETQ. After removal of 0 bases from V and 3 bases from J, the junction contained 10 bases not matched to a gene. The CDR3 runs 17 residues. CDR3 nucleotides: TGCGCCAGCAGCTTGGAACCAGCGGGAATAGGAACAGATACGCAGTATTTT. The encoded protein is CASSLEPAGIGTDTQYF.

The chain couples TRBV7-2 to TRBJ2-3; the match to TRBD2 covers 10 bases. Per the germline V gene, CDR1 is SGHTA and CDR2 is FQGNSA. There are 18 residues in the CDR3. Germline trimming cut 1 base from V and 0 bases from J; bases unmatched to any gene: 7. CDR3 protein: CASSLDSLTSGSTDTQYF. In nucleotides, the CDR3 is TGTGCCAGCAGCTTAGACTCCTTGACTAGCGGGAGCACAGATACGCAGTATTTT.

This rearrangement joins TRBV11-3 to TRBJ1-2; TRBD1 might be the D (5 bases). The V end lost 5 bases, the J end lost 3 bases, and 19 bases lay between the germline ends. The V gene's germline CDR1 is SGHNT and CDR2 YENEEA. The CDR3 spans 16 residues. The CDR3 DNA sequence: TGTGCCAGCAGCAAACCCGGGAGGGCCAGGGACTATGGCTACACCTTC. Residues: CASSKPGRARDYGYTF.